The 29 T cell receptor beta chains listed next were all sequenced from one sample in a study of cytomegalovirus exposure and HLA in healthy donors. Generated by immunoSEQ multiplex PCR, the TCRdb table keeps only in-frame clones and is missing some. The table lists 90,000 to 130,000 clones, roughly 90% of them singletons. Sample: PBMCs. The receptors were gathered from a woman in her thirties in good health and CMV-seropositive.

The CDR3 loop reads CASSLFGGGNIQYF. In DNA, the CDR3 is TGTGCCAGCAGTTTATTCGGTGGTGGAAACATTCAGTACTTC. The chain recombines TRBV27 with TRBJ2-4; D gene unclear. Germline CDR1 and CDR2: MNHEY and SMNVEV (reference sequence). This CDR3 comprises 14 residues. Trimming removed 1 base at V and 6 bases at J, with 10 bases between.

The chain has TRBV10-3 and TRBJ1-1; D not certain. V shed 7 bases and J shed 1 base, with 10 bases lying between them. The CDR3 runs to 13 residues. Per germline, CDR1 ENHRY and CDR2 SYGVKD. CDR3 sequence reads: CAINEAGNTEAFF. The CDR3 DNA reads as TGTGCCATCAACGAGGCCGGGAACACTGAAGCTTTCTTT.

This clone occurred a few times. V usage is TRBV30 and J usage is TRBJ1-2, with D perhaps matching TRBD1 (5 bases). The germline V gene has CDR1 GTSNPN and CDR2 SVGIG (reference sequence). V lost 7 bases to trimming and J lost 2 bases, with 14 bases between them. This CDR3 spans 13 amino acids. The CDR3 nucleotides read TGTGCCTCCTTTAAAGACAGCAACTATGGCTACACCTTC. It translates to CASFKDSNYGYTF.

V and J are TRBV27 and TRBJ2-7, with TRBD2 as a possible D gene (6 bases). V was cut by 6 bases and J by 2 bases, with 14 bases left in between. Germline CDR1 MNHEY, CDR2 SMNVEV (reference sequence). CDR3 length: 14 amino acids. This chain's CDR3 is CASRPLWGAYEQYF. The CDR3 nucleotides read TGTGCCAGCAGGCCCCTTTGGGGGGCCTACGAGCAGTACTTC.

This chain links TRBV2 with TRBJ2-2; maybe TRBD2 (6 bases). CDR3 length: 15 residues. Looked up from germline, CDR1 is SNHLY and CDR2 is FYNNEI. Trimming shortened V by 6 bases and J by 2 bases, and 13 bases separated the two germline ends. The CDR3 coding sequence is TGTGCCAGCAGCCTGGACTACAGAAACACCGGGGAGCTGTTTTTT. The encoded protein is CASSLDYRNTGELFF.

This chain joins TRBV5-1 and TRBJ2-5; 11 positions match TRBD1. This CDR3 is built from 15 residues. CDR1 is SGHRS, CDR2 YFSETQ, per germline. Trimming at V came to 5 bases and at J to 1 base, leaving 4 bases not matched to a gene. This CDR3 reads CASRHGTGGQETQYF. In nucleotides, the CDR3 is TGCGCCAGCAGACACGGGACAGGGGGCCAAGAGACCCAGTACTTC.

The rearrangement uses TRBV11-2 and TRBJ2-7; no clear D gene. The CDR3 has 15 residues. Trimming left V 0 bases short and J 2 bases short, with 11 bases between. Germline-derived CDR1 and CDR2 are SGHAT and FQNNGV. The CDR3 DNA reads as TGTGCCAGCAGCTTAGATTGGCAGGCCCCCTACGAGCAGTACTTC. Translation: CASSLDWQAPYEQYF.

The V and J genes are TRBV5-4 and TRBJ1-2; 7 bases map to TRBD1. The ends lost 5 bases at V and 4 bases at J; junction bases unmatched: 8. Germline V gene sequence: CDR1 SGHNT, CDR2 YYREEE (reference sequence). This CDR3 region has 14 residues. CDR3 sequence reads: CASSPDRTGYGYTF. For the CDR3, the DNA is TGTGCCAGCAGTCCGGACAGGACGGGCTATGGCTACACCTTC.

This rearrangement joins TRBV2 to TRBJ2-7; the D gene is possibly TRBD2 (7 bases). Germline values: CDR1 SNHLY, CDR2 FYNNEI. The CDR3 totals 16 residues. V lost 5 bases and J 6 bases, leaving 23 bases between the germline ends. The CDR3 here is CASSSYAGARFREQYF. The CDR3 DNA follows: TGTGCCAGCAGTTCATACGCGGGGGCGAGGTTTCGCGAGCAGTACTTC.

This clone was observed a handful of times. V and J are TRBV7-9 and TRBJ2-1; D unresolved. The CDR3 extends over 14 amino acids. The ends were cut back, 2 bases at V and 1 base at J, with 6 bases in the middle. CDR1 SEHNR and CDR2 FQNEAQ come from the germline V gene (reference sequence). Written as DNA, the CDR3 is TGTGCCAGCAGCTTATCTGTTTCCTACAATGAGCAGTTCTTC. Translating gives CASSLSVSYNEQFF. Full variable domain (outside the CDR3, taken from reference TRBV7-9 and TRBJ2-1): DTGVSQNPRHKITKRGQNVTFRCDPISEHNRLYWYRQTLGQGPEFLTYFQNEAQLEKSRLLSDRFSAERPKGSFSTLEIQRTEQGDSAMYLCASSLSVSYNEQFFGPGTRLTVL.

V usage is TRBV7-9 and J usage is TRBJ1-5, with D perhaps matching TRBD1 (6 bases). This CDR3 comprises 14 residues. Trimming left V 4 bases short and J 8 bases short, with 15 bases between. Germline CDR1 is SEHNR and CDR2 is FQNEAQ (reference sequence). CDR3 nucleotide sequence: TGTGCCAGCAGCTCCCAGGGGCCCCCTAAGCCCCAGCATTTT. This sequence encodes CASSSQGPPKPQHF.

The gene calls are TRBV28 and TRBJ1-2, with TRBD1 identical over 7 bases. Germline CDR1 reads MDHEN; CDR2 reads SYDVKM. V trimming: 5 bases; J trimming: 7 bases; junction bases outside the gene matches: 10. This CDR3 is built from 14 residues. CDR3 protein: CASSTPDRASGYTF. CDR3 coding DNA: TGTGCCAGCAGTACCCCCGACAGGGCTAGTGGCTACACCTTC.

The CDR3 spells CASSQVGQLNTEAFF. CDR3 sequence (DNA): TGTGCCAGCAGCCAAGTTGGGCAACTGAACACTGAAGCTTTCTTT. The V gene is TRBV14, the J gene TRBJ1-1; D not certain. V dropped 1 base and J dropped 0 bases, with 9 bases sitting between them. The CDR3 is 15 residues long. Per germline, CDR1 SGHDN and CDR2 FVKESK.

V is TRBV21-1 and J is TRBJ2-3; the table's D call TRBD1 went unverified against the DNA. TRBV21-1 is reported as a pseudogene. The CDR3 length is 13 residues. The chain's CDR3 is CASSRANADTQYF. CDR3 nucleotides: TGTGCCAGCAGCAGGGCGAATGCAGATACGCAGTATTTT.

The chain links TRBV9 to TRBJ2-6; 11 bases are shared with TRBD1. The CDR3 consists of 17 residues. The J segment lost 3 bases and the V segment lost 4 bases, leaving 6 bases of the junction unmatched. Germline CDR1 reads SGDLS; CDR2 reads YYNGEE. The CDR3 region has the DNA TGTGCCAGCAGCCCCCGGACAGGGGGCCTTGGGGCCAACGTCCTGACTTTC. It is translated as CASSPRTGGLGANVLTF.

The chain couples TRBV29-1 to TRBJ1-1, with TRBD1 identical over 11 bases. The CDR3 has 19 amino acids. Germline CDR1 reads SQVTM; CDR2 reads ANQGSEA. The ends lost 3 bases at V and 3 bases at J; junction bases unmatched: 18. This chain's CDR3 is CSVDRGTGGNRDEYTEAFF. The CDR3 DNA is TGCAGCGTTGACCGCGGGACAGGGGGAAATAGAGATGAGTACACTGAAGCTTTCTTT.

This chain uses TRBV6-5 with TRBJ2-1, with 7 bases lining up with TRBD2. There are 15 residues in the CDR3. Unmatched junction bases numbered 11, after V lost 6 bases and J lost 6 bases. In germline, CDR1 is MNHEY, CDR2 SVGAGI. The CDR3 DNA sequence: TGTGCCAGCAGGGTCGGGGGAGGGCCTATCAATGAGCAGTTCTTC. This gives the protein CASRVGGGPINEQFF.

This clone was seen a single time. The chain carries TRBV6-1 and TRBJ2-7; perhaps TRBD2 as D (5 bases). V was pared by 5 bases and J by 2 bases, with 13 bases between. The CDR3 is 14 residues long. Germline CDR1 MNHNS, CDR2 SASEGT. CDR3 nucleotides: TGTGCCAGCAGTCCCCGGGAATCAGCCTACGAGCAGTACTTC. It yields the protein CASSPRESAYEQYF.

This chain joins TRBV7-2 and TRBJ2-3; tentatively, D is TRBD2 (6 bases). V dropped 6 bases and J dropped 4 bases, with 23 bases sitting between them. The CDR3 sequence is 17 residues long. Germline-derived CDR1 and CDR2 are SGHTA and FQGNSA. The DNA of the CDR3 is TGTGCCAGCAGAAACAAAATCGGTGTGTTAGCGGCAGATACGCAGTATTTT. It yields the protein CASRNKIGVLAADTQYF.

This clone was seen a single time. V gene TRBV30 combines with J gene TRBJ1-2, with 7 bases identical to TRBD1. With V trimmed by 2 bases and J by 2 bases, 5 bases remained unmatched. Germline values: CDR1 GTSNPN, CDR2 SVGIG (reference sequence). The CDR3 is 14 amino acids. The CDR3 DNA follows: TGTGCCTGGAGTCGGCAGGGGGGCAACTATGGCTACACCTTC. It codes for CAWSRQGGNYGYTF. The full variable domain, with the rest looked up from reference TRBV30 and TRBJ1-2, is SQTIHQWPATLVQPVGSPLSLECTVEGTSNPNLYWYRQAAGRGLQLLFYSVGIGQISSEVPQNLSASRPQDRQFILSSKKLLLSDSGFYLCAWSRQGGNYGYTFGSGTRLTVV.

The chain combines TRBV4-1 with TRBJ2-5; D is perhaps TRBD2 (6 bases). CDR1 MGHRA and CDR2 YSYEKL come from the germline V gene. The CDR3 covers 14 residues. With 1 base removed from V and 5 bases from J, the gap between germline ends came to 11 bases. CDR3 sequence: CASSQGGAVETQYF. The CDR3 DNA sequence: TGCGCCAGCAGCCAAGGCGGGGCGGTGGAGACCCAGTACTTC.

The rearrangement uses TRBV18 and TRBJ2-7; TRBD1 is a possible D gene (5 bases). The germline V gene has CDR1 KGHSH and CDR2 LQKENI. CDR3 length: 15 amino acids. V lost 0 bases and J 2 bases, leaving 11 bases between the germline ends. DNA for the CDR3: TGTGCCAGCTCACCACCGGACAAAATGCCCTACGAGCAGTACTTC. It yields the protein CASSPPDKMPYEQYF.

The J gene is TRBJ2-1, the V gene TRBV2, with 7 bases fitting TRBD1. In germline, CDR1 is SNHLY, CDR2 FYNNEI. The trim removed 6 bases at V and 5 bases at J, leaving 7 bases unmatched. The CDR3 contains 14 residues. The CDR3 DNA follows: TGTGCCAGCAGGGGGGTCAGGGGGAACAATGAGCAGTTCTTC. It yields the protein CASRGVRGNNEQFF.

This chain links TRBV18 with TRBJ1-4; 7 nucleotides agree with TRBD1. V was pared by 5 bases and J by 8 bases, with 11 bases of the junction left unmatched. The CDR3 runs 15 residues. Germline V gives CDR1 KGHSH, CDR2 LQKENI. CDR3 nucleotide sequence: TGTGCCAGCTCATATACTCGACAGGGAGCGGAAAAACTGTTTTTT. Encoded protein: CASSYTRQGAEKLFF.

V usage is TRBV6-1 and J usage is TRBJ1-1; D may be TRBD1 (5 bases). V was pared by 8 bases and J by 4 bases, with 14 bases between. This CDR3 comprises 13 residues. The germline V gene encodes CDR1 MNHNS and CDR2 SASEGT. CDR3 sequence (DNA): TGTGCCAGCGCAGTCGGGGGGACCACTGAAGCTTTCTTT. Amino acids: CASAVGGTTEAFF.

The chain carries TRBV4-2 and TRBJ2-5, with 8 bases fitting TRBD1. The V segment lost 2 bases and the J segment 7 bases; nucleotides outside the gene matches: 15. Germline assignment: CDR1 LGHNA and CDR2 YNFKEQ. The length of the CDR3 is 17 residues. The CDR3 bases are TGTGCCAGCAGCCAAACCCCCCAGGGGGCCTGGGCAGGGACCCAGTACTTC. Its protein product is CASSQTPQGAWAGTQYF.

J is TRBJ2-7 and V is TRBV30; D ambiguous. CDR1 is GTSNPN and CDR2 is SVGIG in the germline V gene (reference sequence). The CDR3 consists of 11 residues. The ends were cut back, 1 base at V and 1 base at J, with 2 bases in the middle. CDR3 amino acids: CAWSASYEQYF. The DNA for the CDR3 is TGTGCCTGGAGTGCGTCCTACGAGCAGTACTTC.

CDR3 protein: CASTLGTAPYEQYF. In DNA form, the CDR3 reads TGTGCCAGCACTTTGGGGACAGCTCCCTACGAGCAGTACTTC. The chain couples TRBV28 to TRBJ2-7; 7 bases agree with TRBD1. Germline trimming cut 7 bases from V and 2 bases from J; bases unmatched to any gene: 8. The CDR3 has 14 amino acids. Germline CDR1 MDHEN, CDR2 SYDVKM.

This clone has just a few counts. The chain carries TRBV7-9 and TRBJ2-2; 7 bases are a match to TRBD2. Germline V gene sequence: CDR1 SEHNR, CDR2 FQNEAQ (reference sequence). The CDR3 is made up of 16 amino acids. The trim removed 2 bases at V and 5 bases at J, leaving 8 bases unmatched. Here the CDR3 reads CASSLQGGSGTGELFF. Here the CDR3 DNA reads TGTGCCAGCAGCTTACAAGGCGGGAGCGGGACCGGGGAGCTGTTTTTT.